This T cell receptor (beta chain) was observed in a study of cytomegalovirus exposure and HLA in healthy donors. Regarding the study as a whole: One later analysis, an examination of the roughly 110 validation repertoires, found that first-cohort TCR clusters tended to co-occur in them.

As concerns this clone: The antigen remains unidentified.

The V segment lost 4 bases and the J segment 8 bases; nucleotides outside the gene matches: 9. This CDR3 region has 14 residues. Germline V gene lookup returns CDR1 SGHRS and CDR2 YFSETQ. The donors were part of the roughly 130-subject validation cohort, which stood apart from the roughly 670-subject first cohort. Here immunoSEQ multiplex PCR was the method, and the copy in TCRdb shows in-frame clones only, minus some. The table shows 50,000 to 65,000 clones, with nearly 90% occurring only once. The rearrangement uses TRBV5-1 and TRBJ2-4; 7 bases are a match to TRBD1. The origin of this receptor is a young woman in good health and CMV-seronegative. The sample consisted of PBMCs. The CDR3 is CASSAQGVSDIQYF. The CDR3 nucleotides read TGCGCCAGCAGCGCCCAGGGGGTTAGTGACATTCAGTACTTC.